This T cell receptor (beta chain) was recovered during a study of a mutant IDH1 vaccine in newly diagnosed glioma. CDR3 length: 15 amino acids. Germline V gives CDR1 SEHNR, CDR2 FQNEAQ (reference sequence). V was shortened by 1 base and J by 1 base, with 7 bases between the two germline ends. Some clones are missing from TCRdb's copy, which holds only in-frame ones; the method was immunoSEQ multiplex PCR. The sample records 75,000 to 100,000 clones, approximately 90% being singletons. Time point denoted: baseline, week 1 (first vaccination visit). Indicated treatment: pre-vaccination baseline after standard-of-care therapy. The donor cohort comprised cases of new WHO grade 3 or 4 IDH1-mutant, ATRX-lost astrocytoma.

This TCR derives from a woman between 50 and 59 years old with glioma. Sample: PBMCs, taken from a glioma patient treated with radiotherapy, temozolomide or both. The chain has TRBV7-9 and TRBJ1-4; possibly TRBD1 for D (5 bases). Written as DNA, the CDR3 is TGTGCCAGCAGCTTAGGGCAGGGAACTAATGAAAAACTGTTTTTT. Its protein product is CASSLGQGTNEKLFF.